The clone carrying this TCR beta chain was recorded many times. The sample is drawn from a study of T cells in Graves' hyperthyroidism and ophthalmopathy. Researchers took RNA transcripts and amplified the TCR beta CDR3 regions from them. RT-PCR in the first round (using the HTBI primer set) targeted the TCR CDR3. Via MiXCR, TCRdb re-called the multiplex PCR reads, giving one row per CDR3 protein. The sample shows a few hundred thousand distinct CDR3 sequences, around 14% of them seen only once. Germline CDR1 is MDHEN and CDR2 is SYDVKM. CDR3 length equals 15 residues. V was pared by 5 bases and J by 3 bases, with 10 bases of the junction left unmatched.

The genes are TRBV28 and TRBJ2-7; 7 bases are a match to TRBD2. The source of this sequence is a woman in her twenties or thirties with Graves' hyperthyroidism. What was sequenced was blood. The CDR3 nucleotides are TGTGCCAGCAGTCGCCGACTAGCCCCCTTCTACGAGCAGTACTTC. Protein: CASSRRLAPFYEQYF.